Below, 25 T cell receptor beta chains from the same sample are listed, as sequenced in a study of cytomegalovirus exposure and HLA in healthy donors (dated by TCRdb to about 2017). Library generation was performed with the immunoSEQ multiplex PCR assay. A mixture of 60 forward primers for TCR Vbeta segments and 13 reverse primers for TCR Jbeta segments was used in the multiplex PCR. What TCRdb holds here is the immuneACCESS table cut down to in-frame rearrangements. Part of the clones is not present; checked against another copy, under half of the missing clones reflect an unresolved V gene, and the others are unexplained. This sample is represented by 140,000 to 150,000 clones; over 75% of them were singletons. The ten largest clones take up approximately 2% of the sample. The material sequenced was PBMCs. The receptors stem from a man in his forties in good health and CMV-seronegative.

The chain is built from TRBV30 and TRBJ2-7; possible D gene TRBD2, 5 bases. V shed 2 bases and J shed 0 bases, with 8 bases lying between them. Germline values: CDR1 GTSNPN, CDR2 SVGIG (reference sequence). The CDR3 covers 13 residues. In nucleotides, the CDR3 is TGTGCCTGGAGTTTCGGGAACTCCTACGAGCAGTACTTC. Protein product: CAWSFGNSYEQYF.

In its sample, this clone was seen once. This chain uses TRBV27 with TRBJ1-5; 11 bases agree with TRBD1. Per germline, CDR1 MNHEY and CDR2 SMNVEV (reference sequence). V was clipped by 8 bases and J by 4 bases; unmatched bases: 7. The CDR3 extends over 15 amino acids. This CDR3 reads CASSPWDRGNQPQHF. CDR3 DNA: TGTGCCAGCTCACCTTGGGACAGGGGGAATCAGCCCCAGCATTTT.

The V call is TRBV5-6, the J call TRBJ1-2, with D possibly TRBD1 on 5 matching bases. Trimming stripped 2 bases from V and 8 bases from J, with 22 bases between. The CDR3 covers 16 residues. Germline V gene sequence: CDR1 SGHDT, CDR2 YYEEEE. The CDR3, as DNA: TGTGCCAGCAGCTTTAGTTTTCTGGGCAGGGTAGGAGGCTACACCTTC. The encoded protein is CASSFSFLGRVGGYTF.

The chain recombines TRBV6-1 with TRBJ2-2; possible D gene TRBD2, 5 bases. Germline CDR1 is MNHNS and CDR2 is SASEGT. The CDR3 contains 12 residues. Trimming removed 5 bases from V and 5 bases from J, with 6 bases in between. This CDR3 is CASSLATGELFF. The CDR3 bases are TGTGCCAGCAGTTTAGCGACCGGGGAGCTGTTTTTT.

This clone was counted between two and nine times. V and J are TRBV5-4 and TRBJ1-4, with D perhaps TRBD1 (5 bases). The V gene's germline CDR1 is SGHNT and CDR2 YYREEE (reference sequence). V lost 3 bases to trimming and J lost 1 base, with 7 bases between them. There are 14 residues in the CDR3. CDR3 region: CASSSGLTNEKLFF. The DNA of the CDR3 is TGTGCCAGCAGCTCAGGGTTAACTAATGAAAAACTGTTTTTT.

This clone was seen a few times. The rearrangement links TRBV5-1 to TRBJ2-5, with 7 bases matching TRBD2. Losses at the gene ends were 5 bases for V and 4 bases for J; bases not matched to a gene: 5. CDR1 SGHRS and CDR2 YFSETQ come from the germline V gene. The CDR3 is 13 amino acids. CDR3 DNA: TGCGCCAGCAGGGATAGGGAGGGAGAGACCCAGTACTTC. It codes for CASRDREGETQYF.

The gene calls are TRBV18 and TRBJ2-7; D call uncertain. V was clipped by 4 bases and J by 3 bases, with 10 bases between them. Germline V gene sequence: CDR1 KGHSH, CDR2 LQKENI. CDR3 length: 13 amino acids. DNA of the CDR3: TGTGCCAGCTCACGAGGCAGAATCTACGAGCAGTACTTC. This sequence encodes CASSRGRIYEQYF.

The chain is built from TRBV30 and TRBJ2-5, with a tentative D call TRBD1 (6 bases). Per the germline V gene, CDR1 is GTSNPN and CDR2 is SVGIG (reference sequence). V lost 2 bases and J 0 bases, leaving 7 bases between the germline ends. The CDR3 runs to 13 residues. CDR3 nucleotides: TGTGCCTGGAGTAGGGGGTACCAAGAGACCCAGTACTTC. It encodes CAWSRGYQETQYF.

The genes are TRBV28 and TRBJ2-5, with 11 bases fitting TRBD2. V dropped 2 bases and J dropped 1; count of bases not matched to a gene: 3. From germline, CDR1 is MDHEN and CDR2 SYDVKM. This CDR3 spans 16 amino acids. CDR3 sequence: CASSLLAGGIQETQYF. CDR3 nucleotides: TGTGCCAGCAGTTTACTAGCGGGGGGCATCCAAGAGACCCAGTACTTC.

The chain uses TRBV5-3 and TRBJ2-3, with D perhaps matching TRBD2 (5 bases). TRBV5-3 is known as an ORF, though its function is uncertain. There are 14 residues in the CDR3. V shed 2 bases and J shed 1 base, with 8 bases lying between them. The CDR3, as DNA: TGTGCCAGAAGCTTAACCGGGGGCACAGATACGCAGTATTTT. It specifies CARSLTGGTDTQYF.

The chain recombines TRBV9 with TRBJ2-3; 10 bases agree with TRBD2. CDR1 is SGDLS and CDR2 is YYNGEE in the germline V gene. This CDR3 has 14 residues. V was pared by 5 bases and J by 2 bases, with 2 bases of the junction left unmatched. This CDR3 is CASRGTSDTDTQYF. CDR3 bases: TGTGCCAGCAGGGGGACTAGCGACACAGATACGCAGTATTTT.

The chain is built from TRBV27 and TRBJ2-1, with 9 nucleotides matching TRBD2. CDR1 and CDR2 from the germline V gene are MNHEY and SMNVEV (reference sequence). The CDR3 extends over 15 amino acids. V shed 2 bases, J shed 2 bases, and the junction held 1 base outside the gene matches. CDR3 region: CASSLGTSTYNEQFF. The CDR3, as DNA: TGTGCCAGCAGTTTAGGGACTAGCACCTACAATGAGCAGTTCTTC.

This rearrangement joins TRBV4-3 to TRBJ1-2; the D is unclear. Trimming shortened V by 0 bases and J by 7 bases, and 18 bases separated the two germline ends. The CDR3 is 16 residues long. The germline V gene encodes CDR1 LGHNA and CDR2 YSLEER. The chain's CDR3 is CASSQEGLVGIAGYTF. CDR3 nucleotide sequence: TGCGCCAGCAGCCAAGAGGGTCTGGTCGGGATCGCTGGCTACACCTTC.

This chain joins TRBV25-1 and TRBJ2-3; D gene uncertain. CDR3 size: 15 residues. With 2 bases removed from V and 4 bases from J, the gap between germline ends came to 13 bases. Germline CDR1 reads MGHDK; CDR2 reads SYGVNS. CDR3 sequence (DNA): TGTGCCAGCAGTGAACCCAAGGAACTATCAGATACGCAGTATTTT. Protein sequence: CASSEPKELSDTQYF.

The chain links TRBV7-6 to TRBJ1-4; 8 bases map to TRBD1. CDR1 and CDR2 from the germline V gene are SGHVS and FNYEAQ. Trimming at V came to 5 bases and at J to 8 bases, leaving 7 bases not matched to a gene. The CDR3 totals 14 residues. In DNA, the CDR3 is TGTGCCAGCAGCATAACAGGGGGTCGCGAAAAACTGTTTTTT. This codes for CASSITGGREKLFF.

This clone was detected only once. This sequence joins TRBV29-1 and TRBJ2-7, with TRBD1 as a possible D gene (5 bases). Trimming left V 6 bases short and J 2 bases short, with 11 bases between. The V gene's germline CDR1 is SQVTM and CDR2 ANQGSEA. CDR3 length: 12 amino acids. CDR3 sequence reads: CSVVDTTYEQYF. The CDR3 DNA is TGCAGCGTCGTGGACACTACCTACGAGCAGTACTTC.

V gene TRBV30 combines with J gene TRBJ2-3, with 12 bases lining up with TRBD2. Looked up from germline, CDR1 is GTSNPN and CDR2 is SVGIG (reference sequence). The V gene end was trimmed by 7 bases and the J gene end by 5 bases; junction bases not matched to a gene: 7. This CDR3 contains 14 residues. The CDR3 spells CASSSGRAKDTQYF. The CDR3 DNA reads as TGTGCCTCCTCTAGCGGGAGGGCCAAAGATACGCAGTATTTT.

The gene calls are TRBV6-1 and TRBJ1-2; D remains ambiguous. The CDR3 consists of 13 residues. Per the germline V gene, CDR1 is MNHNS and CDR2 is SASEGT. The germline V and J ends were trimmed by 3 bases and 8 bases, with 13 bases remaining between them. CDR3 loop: CASSDLGMGGYTF. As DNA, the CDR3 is TGTGCCAGCAGTGATCTCGGGATGGGGGGCTACACCTTC.

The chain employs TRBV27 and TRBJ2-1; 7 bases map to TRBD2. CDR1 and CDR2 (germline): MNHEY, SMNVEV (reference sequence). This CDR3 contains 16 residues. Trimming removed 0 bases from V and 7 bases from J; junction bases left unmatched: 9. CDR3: CASSLSFSREINEQFF. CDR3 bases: TGTGCCAGCAGTTTATCGTTCTCGCGGGAGATAAATGAGCAGTTCTTC.

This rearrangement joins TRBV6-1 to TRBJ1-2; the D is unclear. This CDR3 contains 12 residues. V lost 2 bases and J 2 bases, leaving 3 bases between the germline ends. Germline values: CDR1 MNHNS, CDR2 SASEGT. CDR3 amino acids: CASSEQNYGYTF. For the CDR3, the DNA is TGTGCCAGCAGTGAACAGAACTATGGCTACACCTTC.

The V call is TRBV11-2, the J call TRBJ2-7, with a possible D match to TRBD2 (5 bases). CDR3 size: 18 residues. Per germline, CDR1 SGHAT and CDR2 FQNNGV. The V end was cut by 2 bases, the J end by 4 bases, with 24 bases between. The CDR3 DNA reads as TGTGCCAGCAGCTTAAGATCTGCGGACTGGGAGAGAAGTTACGAGCAGTACTTC. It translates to CASSLRSADWERSYEQYF.

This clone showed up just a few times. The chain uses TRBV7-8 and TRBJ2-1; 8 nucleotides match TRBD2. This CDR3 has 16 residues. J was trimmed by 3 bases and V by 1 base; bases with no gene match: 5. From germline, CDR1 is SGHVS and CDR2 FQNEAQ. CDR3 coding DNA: TGTGCCAGCAGCTTAGGGCGTACTAGCGGCTACAATGAGCAGTTCTTC. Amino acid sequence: CASSLGRTSGYNEQFF. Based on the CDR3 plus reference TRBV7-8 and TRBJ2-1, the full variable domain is GAGVSQSPRYKVAKRGQDVALRCDPISGHVSLFWYQQALGQGPEFLTYFQNEAQLDKSGLPSDRFFAERPEGSVSTLKIQRTQQEDSAVYLCASSLGRTSGYNEQFFGPGTRLTVL.

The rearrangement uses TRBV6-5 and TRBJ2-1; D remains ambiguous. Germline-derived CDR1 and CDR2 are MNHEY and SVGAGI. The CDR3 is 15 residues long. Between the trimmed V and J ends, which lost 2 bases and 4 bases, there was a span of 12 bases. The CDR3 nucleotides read TGTGCCAGCAGTTACGACGGCGGCTCATACAATGAGCAGTTCTTC. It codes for CASSYDGGSYNEQFF.

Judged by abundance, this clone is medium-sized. The CDR3 spells CASSDLANEQFF. CDR3 sequence (DNA): TGTGCCAGCAGTGACCTAGCAAATGAGCAGTTCTTC. This sequence joins TRBV2 and TRBJ2-1; a possible D gene is TRBD2 (5 bases). With 3 bases removed from V and 7 bases from J, the gap between germline ends came to 7 bases. The CDR3 is made up of 12 amino acids. Per the germline V gene, CDR1 is SNHLY and CDR2 is FYNNEI.

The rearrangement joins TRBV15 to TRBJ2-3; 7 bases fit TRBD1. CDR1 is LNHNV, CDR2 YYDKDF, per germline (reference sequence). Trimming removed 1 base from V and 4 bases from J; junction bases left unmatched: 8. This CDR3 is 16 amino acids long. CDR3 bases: TGTGCCACCAGCAGAGGAGCGAGGGGGCGCCCAGATACGCAGTATTTT. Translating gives CATSRGARGRPDTQYF.